The T cell receptor beta chain described here comes from a study of blood T cells in healthy people across ages. Together with a sample-barcoded 5' primer, a J-beta primer mix was included in a second PCR lasting about 7 to 11 cycles. Carrying 12 random nucleotides, a template-switch adaptor labeled each individual cDNA molecule. In TCRdb, the 5' RACE reads were re-called with MiXCR into one record per CDR3 protein. The table lists fewer than 1.5 million distinct CDR3 sequences, around two fifths of them singletons, with 7.9% in the top ten. The study, taken as a whole, reports: Among long-lived donors, naive CD4+ cells were more numerous and diversity higher than in aged donors.

A remark on this clonotype: What it recognizes is unknown.

There are 13 residues in the CDR3. CDR1 and CDR2 (germline): MNHEY, SMNVEV (reference sequence). Trimming took off 0 bases at V and 6 bases at J, with 8 bases between the two ends. The rearrangement joins TRBV27 to TRBJ1-2; D remains unclear. Source material: blood. This TCR was recovered from a young woman in good health. For the CDR3, the DNA is TGTGCCAGCAGTTTATCCTATGGGAATGGCTACACCTTC. As protein: CASSLSYGNGYTF.